This note documents a single TCR beta chain sequence. The antigen is not known. Of the isolated RNA, all was reverse transcribed, and so the sequenced material was expressed TCRB transcripts. Profiling relied on immunoSEQ multiplex PCR, and the TCRdb table lists in-frame clones only, not all of them. Of fewer than 650,000 clones in the sample, about 16% are singletons; the top ten hold approximately 0.087%. The data were obtained in a study of beta chain features in type 1 diabetes. General study points: Whether TCRB rearrangement is influenced by HLA type was left unresolved in this analysis.

V shed 5 bases, J shed 0 bases, and the junction held 1 base outside the gene matches. Germline V gene lookup returns CDR1 SEHNR and CDR2 FQNEAQ (reference sequence). CDR3 length: 14 amino acids. The source is a man aged 18 to 35 in good health. Material for sequencing was naive CD4+ T cells from blood. This chain connects TRBV7-9 to TRBJ2-3, with 8 positions matching TRBD2. The DNA of the CDR3 is TGTGCCAGCAGCCGCGGGAGGAGCACAGATACGCAGTATTTT. Its protein product is CASSRGRSTDTQYF.